This TCR beta chain comes out of a study of blood T cell repertoires in COVID-19. CDR1 is LNHDA, CDR2 SQIVND, per germline (reference sequence). The CDR3 sequence is 16 residues long. V trimming: 3 bases; J trimming: 3 bases; junction bases outside the gene matches: 4. Sequenced by immunoSEQ multiplex PCR; TCRdb stores in-frame clones only, minus some. The sample lists about 480,000 clones, 85% to 90% occurring once. This sequence originates from a woman between 45 and 65 years old with COVID-19, enrolled during active disease. The sample taken for sequencing was peripheral blood. J is TRBJ1-4 and V is TRBV19; 10 bases are a match to TRBD1. This chain's CDR3 is CASSIGTGAANEKLFF. Here the CDR3 DNA reads TGTGCCAGTAGTATCGGGACAGGGGCTGCTAATGAAAAACTGTTTTTT.